This record looks at one T cell receptor (beta chain) sequence and its context. No antigen is known for it. CDR3 length: 16 amino acids. With 1 base clipped from V and 5 bases from J, the junction kept 9 bases outside the gene matches. CDR1 is SGHTA and CDR2 is FQGNSA in the germline V gene. The sample is drawn from a study of shared clonotypes between healthy human individuals. Study conclusions and caveats: Donors were few, which limited the genetic and exposure-history diversity represented. In several donors, roughly 5.2% of naive CD4 clonotypes appeared in common.

TCRdb keeps only in-frame clones here, not all; method: immunoSEQ multiplex PCR. This table has a few million clones, approximately 96% appearing once. Material: naive CD4+ T cells sorted from blood. Subset of the sample: CD45RA+ positively selected. The clonotype originates from a man aged 18 to 30 in good health. This chain connects TRBV7-2 to TRBJ2-5; 8 nucleotides match TRBD2. The CDR3 sequence: CASSLEAGGLLETQYF. DNA for the CDR3: TGTGCCAGCAGCTTAGAGGCGGGAGGTTTGTTGGAGACCCAGTACTTC.